The 10 T cell receptor beta chains in this list originate from one sample, sequenced in a study of beta chain features in type 1 diabetes listed by TCRdb under 2018. The paper as a whole reports these results and caveats: Type 1 diabetes patients showed a moderate but significant shortening of TCRB CDR3 length in all four CD4+ subsets.

Library preparation used the immunoSEQ multiplex PCR assay. The entire amount of isolated RNA was reverse transcribed using the High Capacity cDNA Reverse Transcription Kit, so the sequenced TCRB transcripts were expressed ones. TCRdb took this table from immuneACCESS and kept in-frame rearrangements with V and J called. Such tables lack part of the clones; where checked against another copy, unresolved V genes explain under half of the gap, and the rest is unexplained. The sample includes roughly 160,000 clones, with approximately 8% observed a single time. The ten most abundant clones make up approximately 0.54% of the sample. The antigens these receptors bind are not known. The sequenced sample consisted of central memory CD4+ T cells from blood. These receptors came from a man in his late teens or twenties with type 1 diabetes.

The table lists this clone with many counts. The J gene is TRBJ2-6, the V gene TRBV7-9; TRBD2 might be the D (7 bases). The germline V gene has CDR1 SEHNR and CDR2 FQNEAQ (reference sequence). V was pared by 5 bases and J by 3 bases, with 11 bases between. CDR3 length: 15 residues. The CDR3 loop reads CASSPGGHGANVLTF. The CDR3 DNA reads TGTGCCAGCAGCCCCGGGGGGCATGGGGCCAACGTCCTGACTTTC.

This clone was recorded many times. The chain carries TRBV5-4 and TRBJ2-2; 7 nucleotides line up with TRBD2. V trimming: 4 bases; J trimming: 6 bases; junction bases outside the gene matches: 9. The CDR3 sequence is 15 residues long. From germline, CDR1 is SGHNT and CDR2 YYREEE (reference sequence). The CDR3 loop reads CASSLPWAGAGELFF. The CDR3, as DNA: TGTGCCAGCAGCCTCCCTTGGGCGGGGGCCGGGGAGCTGTTTTTT.

The V and J genes are TRBV6-5 and TRBJ2-1; TRBD2 agrees at 11 bases. Germline trimming cut 6 bases from V and 15 bases from J; bases unmatched to any gene: 10. Looked up from germline, CDR1 is MNHEY and CDR2 is SVGAGI. The CDR3 spans 13 residues. CDR3 in amino acids: CASRQGLADQGFF. CDR3 nucleotide sequence: TGTGCCAGCAGACAGGGACTAGCGGATCAGGGGTTCTTC.

Worth noting for this clone: Other DNA sequences from this sample encode an identical CDR3 as well. V usage is TRBV30 and J usage is TRBJ2-2; TRBD1 matches at 8 bases. The CDR3 is made up of 13 amino acids. The junction had 0 bases not matched to a gene; V was cut back by 0 bases and J by 6 bases. The germline CDR1 and CDR2 sequences are GTSNPN and SVGIG (reference sequence). DNA of the CDR3: TGTGCCTGGAGTGTACAGGGGGCCGGGGAGCTGTTTTTT. Residues: CAWSVQGAGELFF.

This chain uses TRBV11-2 with TRBJ1-2; D not resolved. This CDR3 spans 16 amino acids. With 5 bases removed from V and 6 bases from J, the gap between germline ends came to 22 bases. Looked up from germline, CDR1 is SGHAT and CDR2 is FQNNGV. DNA for the CDR3: TGTGCCAGCAGCCGCGTGTCCTCAGGTCCTAAAGATGGCTACACCTTC. Translating gives CASSRVSSGPKDGYTF.

The CDR3 nucleotides read TGTGCCAGCAGTGGCAGGTACCTCTATGGCTACACCTTC. Translation gives CASSGRYLYGYTF. This rearrangement joins TRBV2 to TRBJ1-2; D remains ambiguous. From germline, CDR1 is SNHLY and CDR2 FYNNEI. V was cut by 4 bases and J by 4 bases, with 10 bases left in between. The CDR3 contains 13 residues.

This clone turned up a few times. This chain's CDR3 is CASIGAASPTGGTQYF. The CDR3 DNA sequence: TGTGCCAGCATCGGGGCGGCTAGCCCAACAGGGGGGACCCAGTACTTC. The chain links TRBV5-6 to TRBJ2-5; 8 bases align to TRBD1. Unmatched junction bases numbered 17, after V lost 6 bases and J lost 7 bases. Germline CDR1 reads SGHDT; CDR2 reads YYEEEE. The CDR3 sequence is 16 residues long.

The J gene is TRBJ2-5, the V gene TRBV7-2; D gene unclear. Per the germline V gene, CDR1 is SGHTA and CDR2 is FQGNSA. The CDR3 covers 16 residues. The V gene lost 1 base and the J gene lost 3 bases, with 15 bases spanning the gap. CDR3 amino acids: CASSLVALQLKETQYF. CDR3 bases: TGTGCCAGCAGCTTAGTGGCTCTCCAACTAAAAGAGACCCAGTACTTC.

A few counts support this clone. This chain links TRBV7-2 with TRBJ2-2; D ambiguous. Trimming stripped 1 base from V and 5 bases from J, with 11 bases between. CDR1 and CDR2 from the germline V gene are SGHTA and FQGNSA. The CDR3 sequence is 15 residues long. The CDR3 DNA is TGTGCCAGCAGCTTAGGACTTTCCTGGACCGGGGAGCTGTTTTTT. Its translation is CASSLGLSWTGELFF.

Many counts were recorded for this clone. The gene calls are TRBV4-3 and TRBJ2-1; 8 bases are a match to TRBD2. V lost 1 base to trimming and J lost 7 bases; unmatched junction nucleotides: 3. The CDR3 contains 14 residues. Germline V gene sequence: CDR1 LGHNA, CDR2 YSLEER. The CDR3 sequence: CASSQVGLVNEQFF. CDR3 nucleotide sequence: TGCGCCAGCAGCCAAGTGGGACTAGTGAATGAGCAGTTCTTC.